This T cell receptor beta chain was identified during a study of blood T cell repertoires in COVID-19. The overall study: Samples representing acute and convalescent COVID-19 were sourced from the United States, Italy and Spain. T cells, B-cell-depleted T cells, or PBMCs supplied cDNA or gDNA.

Looked up from germline, CDR1 is SGHTA and CDR2 is FQGNSA. CDR3 size: 14 residues. V lost 4 bases, J lost 8 bases, and 5 bases stayed unmatched. Per the original methods: Amplification with reference gene primers provided the estimates of nucleated cell counts. The protocol was immunoSEQ multiplex PCR, while the TCRdb copy is restricted to in-frame clones and leaves out a portion. V and J calls and clone size are copied from that table; D and trimming were computed from the DNA. The sample gives around 260,000 clones, around nine tenths of which show up once; 0.94% is in the top ten. This chain connects TRBV7-2 to TRBJ2-3, with 11 bases identical to TRBD2. Sequenced sample: peripheral blood. This receptor was taken from a woman in her thirties or forties who had recovered from COVID-19. The CDR3 loop reads CASSSLAGGPTQYF. The CDR3 bases are TGTGCCAGCAGCTCATTAGCGGGAGGGCCTACGCAGTATTTT. The variable domain in full, with the rest retrieved from reference TRBV7-2 and TRBJ2-3, is GAGVSQSPSNKVTEKGKDVELRCDPISGHTALYWYRQSLGQGLEFLIYFQGNSAPDKSGLPSDRFSAERTGGSVSTLTIQRTQQEDSAVYLCASSSLAGGPTQYFGPGTRLTVL.